A selection of T cell receptor beta chains follows, all from one sample in a study of response to subunit inactivated influenza vaccine. A single record per CDR3 protein comes from TCRdb applying MiXCR to the RT-PCR reads. The profile covers around 520,000 distinct CDR3 sequences, with roughly 10% appearing a single time and 10% to 13% taken by the ten largest. Sequenced material: PBMCs from blood, taken on the day of vaccination. These receptors came from a man aged 50 to 60 who received an inactivated influenza vaccine. Each CDR3 is given with its conserved first and last residue. D genes are given only for firm matches. Some rows have no size entry. The others give once, few or many, or a class for an expanded clone.

clone_size	d_call	j_call	v_call	cdr3_aa	cdr3_nt
few	TRBD2	TRBJ2-1	TRBV13	CASSFGLSGGPYNEQFF	TGTGCCAGCAGCTTCGGATTGAGCGGGGGTCCCTACAATGAGCAGTTCTTC
many	NA	TRBJ2-5	TRBV29-1	CSGGQTQETQYF	TGCAGCGGGGGACAAACCCAAGAGACCCAGTACTTC
few	NA	TRBJ2-7	TRBV20-1	CSASLGTGYEQYF	TGCAGTGCTAGTCTCGGGACCGGCTACGAGCAGTACTTC
NA	NA	TRBJ2-7	TRBV7-2	CASSFRPYGEQYF	TGTGCCAGCAGCTTCAGGCCTTACGGCGAGCAGTACTTC
few	NA	TRBJ2-7	TRBV3-1	CASSPRAAGRQYF	TGTGCCAGCAGCCCCCGAGCGGCGGGGAGGCAGTACTTC
NA	NA	TRBJ2-1	TRBV5-1	CASSLAGDGYNEQFF	TGCGCCAGCAGCTTGGCAGGTGATGGCTACAATGAGCAGTTCTTC
few	NA	TRBJ1-2	TRBV12-3/TRBV12-4	CASSHSYLYGYTF	TGTGCCAGCAGTCACAGTTATCTCTATGGCTACACCTTC
few	TRBD1	TRBJ2-7	TRBV28	CASSLSATGSEQYF	TGTGCCAGCAGTTTATCCGCGACAGGGTCCGAGCAGTACTTC
few	TRBD1	TRBJ2-2	TRBV5-1	CASSHRTGVSGELFF	TGCGCCAGCAGCCACAGGACAGGGGTCTCCGGGGAGCTTTTTTTT
few	NA	TRBJ2-7	TRBV6-2/TRBV6-3	CASSPGSAGRYEQYF	TGTGCCAGCAGCCCCGGGTCCGCCGGCCGGTACGAGCAGTACTTC
NA	NA	TRBJ2-2	TRBV5-1	CASSLEAPGTLGAGELFF	TGCGCCAGCAGCTTGGAGGCCCCGGGAACCCTTGGCGCCGGGGAGCTGTTTTTT
NA	NA	TRBJ1-1	TRBV29-1	CSVSQGMNTEAFF	TGCAGCGTTTCACAGGGTATGAACACTGAAGCTTTCTTT
NA	TRBD2	TRBJ2-5	TRBV6-2/TRBV6-3	CASSQHWTSGGGETQYF	TGTGCCAGCAGCCAACATTGGACTAGCGGGGGAGGAGAGACCCAGTACTTC
NA	NA	TRBJ2-7	TRBV7-2	CASSSTGQRSSYEQYF	TGTGCCAGCAGCTCAACTGGACAGCGAAGCTCCTACGAGCAGTACTTC
few	NA	TRBJ2-7	TRBV13	CASSFGGTEQYF	TGTGCCAGCAGCTTTGGCGGAACAGAGCAGTACTTC
many	TRBD1	TRBJ1-1	TRBV5-1	CASSPGGLDTEAFF	TGCGCCAGCAGCCCAGGGGGACTGGACACTGAAGCTTTCTTT
few	TRBD2	TRBJ2-3	TRBV7-2	CASRKAGSLTDTQYF	TGTGCCAGCAGGAAAGCGGGGTCCCTCACAGATACGCAGTATTTT
few	NA	TRBJ2-5	TRBV20-1	CSASWGKETQYF	TGCAGTGCTAGTTGGGGGAAAGAGACCCAGTACTTC
few	NA	TRBJ2-1	TRBV6-5	CASSYSFLGQTNEQFF	TGTGCCAGCAGTTACTCCTTCCTCGGACAGACCAATGAGCAGTTCTTC
few	NA	TRBJ2-1	TRBV12-3/TRBV12-4	CASSPRGGSSYNEQFF	TGTGCCAGCAGTCCCAGAGGTGGGAGCTCCTACAATGAGCAGTTCTTC
few	NA	TRBJ2-7	TRBV3-1	CASSQDRGGYEQYF	TGTGCCAGCAGCCAAGATCGAGGAGGCTACGAGCAGTACTTC
few	NA	TRBJ2-5	TRBV4-2	CASSQSLALETQYF	TGTGCCAGCAGCCAATCCCTAGCGTTGGAGACCCAGTACTTC
NA	NA	TRBJ1-5	TRBV12-3/TRBV12-4	CASSYGVKEPQHF	TGTGCCAGTAGCTACGGGGTGAAGGAGCCCCAGCATTTT
many	TRBD2	TRBJ2-1	TRBV7-2	CASSLTSGSDEQFF	TGTGCCAGCAGCTTGACTAGCGGGAGCGATGAGCAGTTCTTC
few	TRBD1	TRBJ2-5	TRBV12-3/TRBV12-4	CASSFLTGGHQETQYF	TGTGCCAGCAGTTTTTTGACAGGGGGTCACCAAGAGACCCAGTACTTC
NA	NA	TRBJ1-4	TRBV5-1	CASAPQGRKEKLFF	TGCGCCAGCGCTCCCCAGGGAAGGAAAGAAAAACTGTTTTTT
NA	NA	TRBJ2-7	TRBV7-2	CASSFRTEISYEQYF	TGTGCCAGCAGCTTTAGGACAGAAATTTCCTACGAGCAGTACTTC
NA	TRBD1	TRBJ2-7	TRBV4-1	CASSQEGQGVSGRQYF	TGCGCCAGCAGCCAGGAGGGACAGGGGGTTTCGGGGAGGCAGTACTTC
NA	TRBD2	TRBJ2-5	TRBV10-3	CAISDSGRVETQYF	TGTGCCATCAGTGACAGCGGGAGGGTCGAGACCCAGTACTTC
many	NA	TRBJ1-2	TRBV27	CASSPLTGNYGYTF	TGTGCCAGCAGTCCCCTCACAGGGAACTATGGCTACACCTTC
few	TRBD2	TRBJ2-1	TRBV7-2	CASSRTTSGYEQFF	TGTGCCAGCAGCCGGACGACTAGCGGTTATGAGCAGTTCTTC
few	NA	TRBJ2-5	TRBV20-1	CSASTSYQETQYF	TGCAGTGCTAGCACCAGCTACCAAGAGACCCAGTACTTC
many	NA	TRBJ2-1	TRBV28	CASTPLAVGDNEQFF	TGTGCCAGCACTCCCCTAGCCGTAGGGGACAATGAGCAGTTCTTC
few	NA	TRBJ2-2	TRBV20-1	CSARDPQKGPGELFF	TGCAGTGCTAGAGACCCTCAAAAAGGGCCCGGGGAGCTGTTTTTT
many	TRBD2	TRBJ2-1	TRBV5-1	CASSRGGNDYNEQFF	TGCGCCAGCAGCCGGGGAGGGAATGACTACAATGAGCAGTTCTTC
many	TRBD2	TRBJ2-1	TRBV7-8	CASSLELAGAYNEQFF	TGTGCCAGCAGCTTAGAACTAGCGGGAGCTTACAATGAGCAGTTCTTC
many	TRBD1	TRBJ2-1	TRBV12-5	CASGFFGTGTSIPPNEQFF	TGTGCTAGTGGTTTTTTTGGGACAGGGACGTCCATTCCCCCCAATGAGCAGTTCTTC
NA	NA	TRBJ2-7	TRBV10-2	CASSITGSSEQYF	TGCGCCAGCAGTATCACAGGCTCCTCCGAGCAGTACTTC
few	TRBD1	TRBJ2-3	TRBV5-6	CASSHPDRERNTQYF	TGTGCCAGCAGCCACCCGGACAGGGAAAGAAATACGCAGTATTTT
few	NA	TRBJ2-5	TRBV28	CASSLPGYQETQYF	TGTGCCAGCAGTTTACCGGGTTACCAAGAGACCCAGTACTTC
few	NA	TRBJ2-3	TRBV5-1	CASSIPQGTADTQYF	TGCGCCAGCAGCATACCACAGGGAACCGCGGATACGCAGTATTTT
few	NA	TRBJ1-1	TRBV27	CASSKQPQGNTEAFF	TGTGCCAGCAGTAAACAACCACAGGGAAACACTGAAGCTTTCTTT